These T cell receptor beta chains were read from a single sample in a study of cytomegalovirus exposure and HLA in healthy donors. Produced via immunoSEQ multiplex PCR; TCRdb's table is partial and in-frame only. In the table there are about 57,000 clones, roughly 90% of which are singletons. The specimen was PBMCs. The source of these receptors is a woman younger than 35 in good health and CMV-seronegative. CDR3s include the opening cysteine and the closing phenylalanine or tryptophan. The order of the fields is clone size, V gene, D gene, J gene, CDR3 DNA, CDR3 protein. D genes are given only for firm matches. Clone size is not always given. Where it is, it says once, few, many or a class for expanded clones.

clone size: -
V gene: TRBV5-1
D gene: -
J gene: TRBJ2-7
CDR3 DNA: TGCGCCAGCAGCTTGGGACTCGCTACCTACGAGCAGTACTTC
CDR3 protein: CASSLGLATYEQYF

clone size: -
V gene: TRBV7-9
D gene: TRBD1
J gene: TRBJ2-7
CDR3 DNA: TGTGCCAGCAGCCGGGGGGACAGGGATCGCTACGAGCAGTACTTC
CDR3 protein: CASSRGDRDRYEQYF

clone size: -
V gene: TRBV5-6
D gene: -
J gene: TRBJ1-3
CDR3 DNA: TGTGCCAGCAGCTTGGCGGTTACTGGAAACACCATATATTTT
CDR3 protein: CASSLAVTGNTIYF

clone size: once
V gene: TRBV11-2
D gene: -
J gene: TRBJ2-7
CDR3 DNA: TGTGCCAGCAGCTTAGTGGGGGGTTACGAGCAGTACTTC
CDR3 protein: CASSLVGGYEQYF

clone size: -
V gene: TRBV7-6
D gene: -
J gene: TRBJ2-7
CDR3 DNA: TGTGCCAGCAGCTTAGGTGGGGGGAGCTACGAGCAGTACTTC
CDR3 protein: CASSLGGGSYEQYF

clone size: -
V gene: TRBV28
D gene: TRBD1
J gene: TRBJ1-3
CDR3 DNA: TGTGCCACAACAACTCAGGGGGAAGGAAACACCATATATTTT
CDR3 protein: CATTTQGEGNTIYF

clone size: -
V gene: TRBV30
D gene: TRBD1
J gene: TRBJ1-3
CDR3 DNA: TGTGCCTGGAGTAGAACGGGACAGTACTCTGGAAACACCATATATTTT
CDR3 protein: CAWSRTGQYSGNTIYF

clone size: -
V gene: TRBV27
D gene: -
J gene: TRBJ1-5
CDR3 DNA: TGTGCCAGCAGTTTATTCCCGAATCAGCCCCAGCATTTT
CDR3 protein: CASSLFPNQPQHF

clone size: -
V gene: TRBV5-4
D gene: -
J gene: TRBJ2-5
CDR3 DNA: TGTGCCAGCAGCTTGAGGTTCAGGGGTGGTAGGGAGACCCAGTACTTC
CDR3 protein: CASSLRFRGGRETQYF

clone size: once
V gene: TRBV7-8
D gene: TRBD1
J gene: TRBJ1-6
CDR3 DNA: TGTGCCAGCAGCGGAACAGACAGGGGGCTAACACCCCTCCACTTT
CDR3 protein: CASSGTDRGLTPLHF

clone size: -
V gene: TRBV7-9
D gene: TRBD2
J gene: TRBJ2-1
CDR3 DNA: TGTGCCAGCAGCAGGACTAGCGGCCCCAAACACGAGCAGTTCTTC
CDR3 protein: CASSRTSGPKHEQFF

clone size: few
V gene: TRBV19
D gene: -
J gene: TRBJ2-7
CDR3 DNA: TGTGCCAGTAGTATAGTCCAGGGGGGAGACTACGAGCAGTACTTC
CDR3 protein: CASSIVQGGDYEQYF

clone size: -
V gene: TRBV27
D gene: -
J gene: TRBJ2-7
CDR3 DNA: TGTGCCAGCAGTTTAGTCCCAGGCTACTACGAGCAGTACTTC
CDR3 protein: CASSLVPGYYEQYF

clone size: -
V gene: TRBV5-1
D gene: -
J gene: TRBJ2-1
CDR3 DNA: TGCGCCAGCAGGGGGGCAGGGGCAACGAGCTCCTACAATGAGCAGTTCTTC
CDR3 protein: CASRGAGATSSYNEQFF

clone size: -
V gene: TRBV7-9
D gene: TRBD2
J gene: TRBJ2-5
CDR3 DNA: TGTGCCAGCAGCTCCCGACTAGCGGGAGTTAATGAGACCCAGTACTTC
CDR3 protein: CASSSRLAGVNETQYF

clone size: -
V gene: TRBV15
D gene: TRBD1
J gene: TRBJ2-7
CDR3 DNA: TGTGCCACCAGCAGAGTCGGACAGGGGGGTTTCGAGCAGTACTTC
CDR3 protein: CATSRVGQGGFEQYF

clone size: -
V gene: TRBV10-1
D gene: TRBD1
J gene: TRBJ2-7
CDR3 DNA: TGCGCAAAGGCGAGGTTAAAGGGACAGTTAAACTACGAGCAGTACTTC
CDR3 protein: CAKARLKGQLNYEQYF

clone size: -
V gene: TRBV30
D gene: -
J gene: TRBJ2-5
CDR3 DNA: TGTGCCTGGAATCGCTTTGCAGGGCCCGAGGAGACCCAGTACTTC
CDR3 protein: CAWNRFAGPEETQYF

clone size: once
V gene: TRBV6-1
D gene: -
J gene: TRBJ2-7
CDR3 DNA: TGTGCCAGCAGAGCCTCGGGGGAAAGGGAGCAGTACTTC
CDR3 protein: CASRASGEREQYF

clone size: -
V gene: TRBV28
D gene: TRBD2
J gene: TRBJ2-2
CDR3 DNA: TGTGCCAGCAGTTTCATCGGAAGCGGGAGGACCGGGGAGCTGTTTTTT
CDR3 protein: CASSFIGSGRTGELFF

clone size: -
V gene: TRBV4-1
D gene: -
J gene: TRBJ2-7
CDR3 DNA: TGCGCCAGCAGCCAACAGCCAGGGGCCTACGAGCAGTACTTC
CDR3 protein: CASSQQPGAYEQYF

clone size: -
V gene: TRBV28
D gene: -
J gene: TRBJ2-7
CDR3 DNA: TGTGCCAGCGGTTTCTCTTACGAGCAGTACTTC
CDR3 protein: CASGFSYEQYF

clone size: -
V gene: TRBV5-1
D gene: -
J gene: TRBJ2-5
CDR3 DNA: TGCGCCAGCAGCTTGCCGTCTGGCGGGACAGAGACCCAGTACTTC
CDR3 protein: CASSLPSGGTETQYF